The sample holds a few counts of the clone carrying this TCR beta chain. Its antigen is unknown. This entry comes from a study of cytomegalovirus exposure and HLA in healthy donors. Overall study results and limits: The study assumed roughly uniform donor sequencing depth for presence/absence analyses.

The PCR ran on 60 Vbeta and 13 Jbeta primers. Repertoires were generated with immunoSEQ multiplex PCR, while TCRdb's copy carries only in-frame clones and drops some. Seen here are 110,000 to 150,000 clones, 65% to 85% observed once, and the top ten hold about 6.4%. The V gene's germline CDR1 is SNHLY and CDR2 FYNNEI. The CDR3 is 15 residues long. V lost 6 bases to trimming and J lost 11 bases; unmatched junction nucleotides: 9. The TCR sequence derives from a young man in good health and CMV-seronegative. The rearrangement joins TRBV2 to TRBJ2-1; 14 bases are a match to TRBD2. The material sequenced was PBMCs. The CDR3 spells CASSPGTSGRLQQFF. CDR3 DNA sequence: TGTGCCAGCAGCCCTGGGACTAGCGGGAGATTACAGCAGTTCTTC.